One sample yielded the 18 T cell receptor beta chains listed below, sequenced in a study of OX40 agonist ivuxolimab in advanced cancers. Sequenced by immunoSEQ multiplex PCR; TCRdb stores in-frame clones only, minus some. This sample has 45,000 or so clones, with roughly 86% found just once. The specimen was CD4+ or CD8+ T cells sorted from blood, collected in a trial of the OX40 agonist ivuxolimab. These receptors were obtained from an adult with an advanced solid tumor such as melanoma, head and neck, liver or kidney cancer.

This sequence joins TRBV6-5 and TRBJ2-6, with D unresolved. Trimming took 10 bases from V and 2 from J, leaving 9 bases between them. Germline loops: CDR1 MNHEY, CDR2 SVGAGI. The CDR3 length is 13 residues. CDR3 region: CAIKIPGANVLTF. CDR3 nucleotides: TGTGCCATAAAAATTCCTGGGGCCAACGTCCTGACTTTC.

The V and J genes are TRBV18 and TRBJ1-2; D perhaps matches TRBD1 (5 bases). Trimming removed 1 base from V and 2 bases from J, with 11 bases in between. CDR1 and CDR2 (germline): KGHSH, LQKENI. CDR3 length: 15 residues. The CDR3 spells CASSPQGLGNYGYTF. The CDR3 DNA follows: TGTGCCAGCTCACCACAGGGGCTAGGGAACTATGGCTACACCTTC.

This clone was seen more than once but under ten times. J is TRBJ2-7 and V is TRBV6-6; 10 positions match TRBD2. Germline V gene data show CDR1 as MNHNY and CDR2 as SVGAGI (reference sequence). The CDR3 has 14 residues. The V segment lost 2 bases and the J segment 4 bases; nucleotides outside the gene matches: 2. In DNA, the CDR3 is TGTGCCAGCAGTTACGGGACTAGCGTATACGAGCAGTACTTC. Protein product: CASSYGTSVYEQYF.

This chain connects TRBV19 to TRBJ2-2, with 9 bases fitting TRBD2. V lost 5 bases and J lost 0; bases outside the gene matches: 13. The CDR3 is 19 residues long. Germline V gives CDR1 LNHDA, CDR2 SQIVND (reference sequence). The CDR3 sequence is CASSPTLTSGLSNTGELFF. As DNA, the CDR3 is TGTGCCAGTAGTCCAACCCTAACTAGCGGGCTATCGAACACCGGGGAGCTGTTTTTT.

V is TRBV2 and J is TRBJ2-7; 9 positions agree with TRBD1. V shed 5 bases and J 3 bases; nucleotides not matched to a gene: 8. The CDR3 runs 15 residues. The germline V gene has CDR1 SNHLY and CDR2 FYNNEI. The CDR3 DNA is TGTGCCAGCAGTCGAACCGGGACAGGGATCTACGAGCAGTACTTC. Translated: CASSRTGTGIYEQYF. The whole variable domain, remainder taken from reference TRBV2 and TRBJ2-7, is EPEVTQTPSHQVTQMGQEVILRCVPISNHLYFYWYRQILGQKVEFLVSFYNNEISEKSEIFDDQFSVERPDGSNFTLKIRSTKLEDSAMYFCASSRTGTGIYEQYFGPGTRLTVT.

The chain uses TRBV18 and TRBJ2-1; D not resolved. Trimming shortened V by 4 bases and J by 10 bases, and 14 bases separated the two germline ends. Germline V lookup: CDR1 KGHSH, CDR2 LQKENI. This CDR3 comprises 13 residues. CDR3 in DNA: TGTGCCAGCTCACTACAATCATCGGCCGAGCAGTTCTTC. Amino acid sequence: CASSLQSSAEQFF.

The chain couples TRBV14 to TRBJ2-7; possibly TRBD1 or TRBD2 for D (5 bases each). The ends were cut back, 9 bases at V and 4 bases at J, with 19 bases in the middle. This CDR3 is 14 amino acids long. The germline gives CDR1 SGHDN, CDR2 FVKESK. In DNA, the CDR3 is TGTGCCAGAGGGACGGAGGATCTTACTTACGAGCAGTACTTC. Residues: CARGTEDLTYEQYF. The variable domain in full, with the rest retrieved from reference TRBV14 and TRBJ2-7, is EAGVTQFPSHSVIEKGQTVTLRCDPISGHDNLYWYRRVMGKEIKFLLHFVKESKQDESGMPNNRFLAERTGGTYSTLKVQPAELEDSGVYFCARGTEDLTYEQYFGPGTRLTVT.

V gene TRBV7-9 combines with J gene TRBJ2-1; a possible D gene is TRBD1 (5 bases). The germline V and J ends were trimmed by 5 bases and 2 bases, with 10 bases remaining between them. Germline-derived CDR1 and CDR2 are SEHNR and FQNEAQ (reference sequence). There are 14 residues in the CDR3. The CDR3 region has the DNA TGTGCCAGCAGCAGGGAACAGGCCTACAATGAGCAGTTCTTC. Translated, it gives CASSREQAYNEQFF.

V gene TRBV28 combines with J gene TRBJ2-1; 8 nucleotides agree with TRBD2. J gave up 6 bases and V 6 bases, and 7 bases lay outside the gene matches. The CDR3 length is 14 residues. Per the germline V gene, CDR1 is MDHEN and CDR2 is SYDVKM. The CDR3 reads CASSRAGVLNEQFF. In nucleotides, the CDR3 is TGTGCCAGCAGCCGAGCGGGAGTCCTCAATGAGCAGTTCTTC.

This sequence joins TRBV9 and TRBJ2-2; 7 bases agree with TRBD2. V was clipped by 7 bases and J by 0 bases; unmatched bases: 0. Germline-derived CDR1 and CDR2 are SGDLS and YYNGEE. The length of the CDR3 is 13 residues. The CDR3 region is CASAGANTGELFF. The CDR3 DNA sequence: TGTGCCAGCGCGGGGGCGAACACCGGGGAGCTGTTTTTT.

The chain uses TRBV7-9 and TRBJ2-2; TRBD1 matches at 7 bases. This CDR3 spans 16 amino acids. Unmatched junction bases numbered 5, after V lost 1 base and J lost 3 bases. Germline V gene data show CDR1 as SEHNR and CDR2 as FQNEAQ (reference sequence). The CDR3 DNA is TGTGCCAGCAGCTTAGGACAGGGACCCTACACCGGGGAGCTGTTTTTT. This translates into CASSLGQGPYTGELFF.

The chain has TRBV7-3 and TRBJ2-3; D might be TRBD2 (5 bases). Germline CDR1 is SGHTA and CDR2 is FQGTGA. Trimming left V 2 bases short and J 5 bases short, with 8 bases between. The CDR3 runs 13 residues. CDR3 DNA sequence: TGTGCCAGCAGCTTAGTGGGAGAAGATACGCAGTATTTT. Protein sequence: CASSLVGEDTQYF. Full variable domain (missing parts from reference TRBV7-3 and TRBJ2-3): GAGVSQTPSNKVTEKGKYVELRCDPISGHTALYWYRQSLGQGPEFLIYFQGTGAADDSGLPNDRFFAVRPEGSVSTLKIQRTERGDSAVYLCASSLVGEDTQYFGPGTRLTVL.

The chain employs TRBV5-1 and TRBJ2-7, with unresolved D. Germline CDR1 reads SGHRS; CDR2 reads YFSETQ. V lost 5 bases and J lost 3, with 9 bases in between. The CDR3 contains 12 residues. The CDR3 sequence is CASRTANYEQYF. CDR3 nucleotide sequence: TGCGCCAGCAGGACCGCTAACTACGAGCAGTACTTC.

This rearrangement joins TRBV13 to TRBJ2-1, with D unresolved. The CDR3 is 14 amino acids. CDR1 is PRHDT, CDR2 FYEKMQ, per germline (reference sequence). V gave up 2 bases and J gave up 9 bases, with 14 bases separating them. CDR3: CASSLYSNYREQFF. In nucleotides, the CDR3 is TGTGCCAGCAGCTTATACAGCAATTATCGTGAGCAGTTCTTC.

This rearrangement joins TRBV6-1 to TRBJ2-4; weak D call: TRBD1 (7 bases). CDR1 is MNHNS and CDR2 is SASEGT in the germline V gene. V was cut by 3 bases and J by 3 bases, with 9 bases left in between. The CDR3 runs to 14 residues. CDR3 nucleotide sequence: TGTGCCAGCAGTGAGCAGGGGGGCAAAAACATTCAGTACTTC. It translates to CASSEQGGKNIQYF.

This clone is a singleton in its sample. Relative to the germline gene, one junction end is altered; a read error may explain this. V gene TRBV5-6 combines with J gene TRBJ2-7; D remains ambiguous. The CDR3 has 13 amino acids. Germline-derived CDR1 and CDR2 are SGHDT and YYEEEE. The CDR3 DNA reads TGTGCCAGCAGCCCCGGCCCCTCCAACGAGCAGTACTTC. Amino acid sequence: CASSPGPSNEQYF.

The V and J genes are TRBV19 and TRBJ2-2; the match to TRBD2 covers 9 bases. The germline CDR1 and CDR2 sequences are LNHDA and SQIVND (reference sequence). Losses at the gene ends were 7 bases for V and 7 bases for J; bases not matched to a gene: 10. CDR3 length: 15 amino acids. CDR3 nucleotide sequence: TGTGCCAGTAACGCAGCAGCGGGAGGACTCGGGGAGCTGTTTTTT. As protein: CASNAAAGGLGELFF.

CDR3 residues: CSARWQNEQFF. In DNA, the CDR3 is TGCAGTGCTCGGTGGCAAAATGAGCAGTTCTTC. This sequence joins TRBV20-1 and TRBJ2-1; D not certain. Germline-derived CDR1 and CDR2 are DFQATT and SNEGSKA (reference sequence). Between the trimmed V and J ends, which lost 5 bases and 7 bases, there was a span of 9 bases. The CDR3 spans 11 residues.